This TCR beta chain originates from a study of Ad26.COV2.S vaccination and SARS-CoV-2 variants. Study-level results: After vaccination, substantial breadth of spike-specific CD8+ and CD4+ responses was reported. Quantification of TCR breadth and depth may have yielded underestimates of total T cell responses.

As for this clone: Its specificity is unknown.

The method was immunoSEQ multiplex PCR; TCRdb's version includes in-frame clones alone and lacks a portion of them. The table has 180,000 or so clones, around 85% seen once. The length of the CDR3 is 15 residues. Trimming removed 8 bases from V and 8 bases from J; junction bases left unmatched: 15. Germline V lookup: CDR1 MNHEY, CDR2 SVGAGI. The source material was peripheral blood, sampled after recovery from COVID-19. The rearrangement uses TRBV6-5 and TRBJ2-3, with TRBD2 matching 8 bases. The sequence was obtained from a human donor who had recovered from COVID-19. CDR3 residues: CASLTSAYLHGTQYF. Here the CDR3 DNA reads TGTGCCAGCCTGACTAGCGCCTACTTGCATGGTACGCAGTATTTT.